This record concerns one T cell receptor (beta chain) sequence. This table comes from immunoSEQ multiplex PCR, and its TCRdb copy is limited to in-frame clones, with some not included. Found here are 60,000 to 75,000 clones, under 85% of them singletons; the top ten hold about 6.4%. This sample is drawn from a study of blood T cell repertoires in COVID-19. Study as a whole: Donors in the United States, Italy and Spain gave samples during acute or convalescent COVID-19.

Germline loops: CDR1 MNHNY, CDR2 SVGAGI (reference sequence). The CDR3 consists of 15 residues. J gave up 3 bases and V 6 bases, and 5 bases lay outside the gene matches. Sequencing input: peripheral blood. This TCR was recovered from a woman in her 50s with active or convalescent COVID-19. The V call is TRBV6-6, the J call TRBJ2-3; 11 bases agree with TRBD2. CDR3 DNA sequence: TGTGCCAGCAGCCATAGCGGGAGGGTTACAGATACGCAGTATTTT. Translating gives CASSHSGRVTDTQYF.